This entry lists 26 T cell receptor beta chains sequenced from one sample in a study of T-cell reconstitution after alpha-beta-depleted transplantation in children. Preparing the TCRbeta library involved the use of unique molecular identifiers. TCRdb ran MiXCR on the PCR reads and lists one entry per CDR3 protein. Seen here are 200,000 to 250,000 distinct CDR3 sequences, about 8.4% observed once, and the top ten hold roughly a third. The material sequenced was PBMCs, mostly from graft donor cells, taken 360 days after TCRalphabeta/CD19-depleted stem cell transplant. These receptors came from a male patient between 2 and 9 years old who had a stem cell transplant for acute myeloid leukemia, so the T cells may come from the graft donor.

This clonotype has a count of ten or more. The gene calls are TRBV20-1 and TRBJ2-5; 9 nucleotides line up with TRBD2. The CDR3 totals 16 residues. The J segment lost 2 bases and the V segment lost 5 bases, leaving 12 bases of the junction unmatched. CDR1 is DFQATT, CDR2 SNEGSKA, per germline (reference sequence). CDR3 amino acids: CSALLSLAGRQETQYF. CDR3 bases: TGCAGTGCTCTTTTAAGCCTAGCGGGGCGACAAGAGACCCAGTACTTC.

This clonotype was observed many times. The chain combines TRBV7-2 with TRBJ1-1; D is possibly TRBD1 (5 bases). This CDR3 is built from 14 residues. V lost 2 bases to trimming and J lost 1 base, with 8 bases between them. Germline-derived CDR1 and CDR2 are SGHTA and FQGNSA. The chain's CDR3 is CASSLLQGNTEAFF. The CDR3 coding sequence is TGTGCCAGCAGCTTATTGCAGGGGAACACTGAAGCTTTCTTT.

J is TRBJ2-1 and V is TRBV7-2; D remains ambiguous. Germline CDR1 is SGHTA and CDR2 is FQGNSA. V was trimmed by 2 bases and J by 7 bases, leaving 12 bases between them. The CDR3 consists of 14 residues. CDR3: CASSLWWESNEQFF. Written as DNA, the CDR3 is TGTGCCAGCAGCTTATGGTGGGAAAGTAATGAGCAGTTCTTC.

The chain links TRBV12-3 or TRBV12-4 to TRBJ2-2, with 9 bases that match TRBD2. The V and J ends lost 3 bases and 5 bases, in that order; junction bases with no gene match: 4. The CDR3 is made up of 15 amino acids. The CDR3 sequence: CASSFGLATTGELFF. The CDR3 DNA reads as TGTGCCAGCAGTTTCGGACTAGCGACGACCGGGGAGCTGTTTTTT.

Many counts were recorded for this clonotype. V and J are TRBV12-3 or TRBV12-4 and TRBJ2-2; 9 bases fit TRBD1. The V gene end was trimmed by 7 bases and the J gene end by 5 bases; junction bases not matched to a gene: 5. The length of the CDR3 is 14 residues. This chain's CDR3 is CASIPGQGTGELFF. The CDR3 DNA reads as TGTGCCAGCATTCCGGGACAGGGAACCGGGGAGCTGTTTTTT.

A few counts support this clonotype. V usage is TRBV7-3 and J usage is TRBJ2-1; D is undetermined. This CDR3 has 14 amino acids. Germline V gene data show CDR1 as SGHTA and CDR2 as FQGTGA. V lost 2 bases and J lost 11, with 16 bases in between. CDR3 residues: CASSLGGWNEKQFF. The CDR3 DNA is TGTGCCAGCAGCTTAGGTGGGTGGAATGAAAAGCAGTTCTTC.

The chain uses TRBV20-1 and TRBJ2-1, with TRBD2 matching over 10 bases. Per germline, CDR1 DFQATT and CDR2 SNEGSKA (reference sequence). The ends lost 5 bases at V and 8 bases at J; junction bases unmatched: 6. This CDR3 spans 13 amino acids. DNA of the CDR3: TGCAGTGCTGAGCGGGGGGGCCGGGATGAGCAGTTCTTC. Protein sequence: CSAERGGRDEQFF.

This clonotype was seen at least ten times. The V call is TRBV5-1, the J call TRBJ2-2, with a weak D call TRBD2 (6 bases). The CDR3 has 16 residues. V was cut by 1 base and J by 0 bases, with 10 bases left in between. CDR1 is SGHRS and CDR2 is YFSETQ in the germline V gene. This chain's CDR3 is CASSLWGLPNTGELFF. CDR3 bases: TGCGCCAGCAGCTTGTGGGGACTCCCGAACACCGGGGAGCTGTTTTTT. The full variable domain, in which reference TRBV5-1 and TRBJ2-2 provide the parts outside the CDR3, is KAGVTQTPRYLIKTRGQQVTLSCSPISGHRSVSWYQQTPGQGLQFLFEYFSETQRNKGNFPGRFSGRQFSNSRSEMNVSTLELGDSALYLCASSLWGLPNTGELFFGEGSRLTVL.

This clonotype was seen ten or more times. The V gene is TRBV25-1, the J gene TRBJ1-1; 8 positions match TRBD1. The J segment lost 7 bases and the V segment lost 4 bases, leaving 2 bases of the junction unmatched. The CDR3 runs 12 residues. Germline V gene sequence: CDR1 MGHDK, CDR2 SYGVNS. As DNA, the CDR3 is TGTGCCAGCAGTGCAGGGGGCGGTGAAGCTTTCTTT. Its translation is CASSAGGGEAFF.

This clonotype appeared many times. This chain connects TRBV20-1 to TRBJ2-5; D is possibly TRBD1 (6 bases). Trimming left V 4 bases short and J 3 bases short, with 12 bases between. The CDR3 is 13 residues long. Germline V CDR1 and CDR2: DFQATT, SNEGSKA (reference sequence). As DNA, the CDR3 is TGCAGTGCTAAGGGGGTAAAAGAAGAGACCCAGTACTTC. It encodes CSAKGVKEETQYF.

In this sample, this clonotype turned up many times. This sequence joins TRBV20-1 and TRBJ2-5; 8 nucleotides line up with TRBD2. CDR3 size: 14 residues. CDR1 and CDR2 (germline): DFQATT, SNEGSKA (reference sequence). V shed 1 base, J shed 5 bases, and the junction held 6 bases outside the gene matches. The CDR3 sequence is CSARVRTSLETQYF. The CDR3 DNA is TGCAGTGCTAGAGTGAGGACTAGCTTGGAGACCCAGTACTTC.

This clonotype was detected ten times or more. V and J are TRBV7-6 and TRBJ2-2; tentative D call: TRBD2 (6 bases). Trimming cost V 1 base and J 7 bases, with 13 bases left between them. Germline V lookup: CDR1 SGHVS, CDR2 FNYEAQ. This CDR3 is built from 15 residues. CDR3 in amino acids: CASSLGAGWIGELFF. Written as DNA, the CDR3 is TGTGCCAGCAGCTTAGGTGCGGGATGGATCGGGGAGCTGTTTTTT.

Concerning this clonotype: A much more abundant neighbour one base away suggests this may be a read error. No conserved phenylalanine or tryptophan ends this CDR3, so it is likely a read error. V gene TRBV20-1 combines with J gene TRBJ1-2; D gene unclear. The V end lost 5 bases, the J end lost 7 bases, and 11 bases lay between the germline ends. Germline CDR1 reads DFQATT; CDR2 reads SNEGSKA (reference sequence). The CDR3 contains 11 residues. CDR3 in amino acids: CSALWGFGYTY. Here the CDR3 DNA reads TGCAGTGCTTTGTGGGGTTTTGGCTACACCTAC.

There are many counts of this clonotype. The chain links TRBV5-6 to TRBJ2-3, with D maybe TRBD1 (6 bases). The CDR3 length is 16 residues. V was shortened by 2 bases and J by 6 bases, with 19 bases between the two germline ends. Germline CDR1 and CDR2: SGHDT and YYEEEE. Here the CDR3 DNA reads TGTGCCAGCAGCTTTTACCGCCAGGGGTTGGTGGATACGCAGTATTTT. Amino acid sequence: CASSFYRQGLVDTQYF.

This clonotype was observed many times. The chain joins TRBV20-1 to TRBJ2-4; D remains ambiguous. V lost 4 bases and J lost 0, with 10 bases in between. The CDR3 runs to 14 residues. Germline loops: CDR1 DFQATT, CDR2 SNEGSKA (reference sequence). The DNA for the CDR3 is TGCAGTGCTACAACTGCGGCAGCCAAAAACATTCAGTACTTC. It codes for CSATTAAAKNIQYF.

The chain joins TRBV18 to TRBJ2-1, with D possibly TRBD1 on 5 matching bases. The CDR3 is made up of 14 amino acids. The germline CDR1 and CDR2 sequences are KGHSH and LQKENI. V lost 2 bases to trimming and J lost 3 bases, with 8 bases between them. The CDR3 is CASSPRTIYNEQFF. The CDR3 DNA reads TGTGCCAGCTCACCAAGGACAATCTACAATGAGCAGTTCTTC.

The chain joins TRBV11-2 to TRBJ2-7, with TRBD1 matching 7 bases. From germline, CDR1 is SGHAT and CDR2 FQNNGV. Unmatched junction bases numbered 8, after V lost 5 bases and J lost 1 base. There are 15 residues in the CDR3. The CDR3 loop reads CASSPVQGFSYEQYV. The DNA of the CDR3 is TGTGCCAGCAGCCCGGTACAGGGGTTTTCCTACGAGCAGTACGTC.

The table lists this clonotype with many counts. The rearrangement joins TRBV18 to TRBJ2-7; D gene unclear. This CDR3 has 13 residues. The germline V gene encodes CDR1 KGHSH and CDR2 LQKENI. Trimming shortened V by 2 bases and J by 4 bases, and 9 bases separated the two germline ends. The CDR3 protein is CASSPGSLYEQYV. The DNA of the CDR3 is TGTGCCAGCTCACCAGGGTCCTTGTACGAGCAGTACGTC.

Many counts were recorded for this clonotype. V usage is TRBV20-1 and J usage is TRBJ2-1; 13 bases are a match to TRBD2. Trimming removed 6 bases from V and 8 bases from J; junction bases left unmatched: 19. Germline values: CDR1 DFQATT, CDR2 SNEGSKA (reference sequence). The CDR3 extends over 18 amino acids. The CDR3 is CSAPGLAGANKGLDEQFF. DNA of the CDR3: TGCAGTGCACCCGGACTAGCGGGGGCTAATAAGGGTCTGGATGAGCAGTTCTTC.

Ten or more counts support this clonotype. The chain has TRBV24-1 and TRBJ2-7; D gene uncertain. V lost 6 bases and J lost 3, with 8 bases in between. Germline V gene data show CDR1 as KGHDR and CDR2 as SFDVKD. CDR3 length: 12 amino acids. CDR3 coding DNA: TGTGCCACCAGTCGGACCCACTACGAGCAGTACGTC. Its protein is CATSRTHYEQYV.

V gene TRBV24-1 combines with J gene TRBJ2-5; TRBD1 might be the D (5 bases). Trimming removed 3 bases at V and 5 bases at J, with 12 bases between. The CDR3 runs to 14 residues. CDR1 is KGHDR and CDR2 is SFDVKD in the germline V gene. CDR3 coding DNA: TGTGCCACCAGTGATGTAGGGGTCGGGGAGACCCAGTACTTC. Translated, it gives CATSDVGVGETQYF.

This clonotype has at least ten counts. The V call is TRBV18, the J call TRBJ2-5; D possibly corresponds to TRBD2 (5 bases). The V and J ends lost 3 bases and 5 bases respectively, with 10 bases between them. Germline values: CDR1 KGHSH, CDR2 LQKENI. This CDR3 contains 13 residues. For the CDR3, the DNA is TGTGCCAGCTCACCGCGGGTAGTGGAGACCCAGTACTTC. Its translation is CASSPRVVETQYF.

This clonotype occurred once. This chain links TRBV12-3 or TRBV12-4 with TRBJ2-5, with 8 positions matching TRBD2. The CDR3 length is 19 residues. V trimming: 10 bases; J trimming: 3 bases; junction bases outside the gene matches: 25. The CDR3 DNA sequence: TGTGCCATCTGTCCAAGGCACGTTACTAGCGGTCAGGGGAAAGAGACCCAGTACTTC. Protein: CAICPRHVTSGQGKETQYF.

This clonotype has more than one count but fewer than ten. The chain couples TRBV6-9 to TRBJ2-3; D remains unclear. CDR3 length: 15 residues. V was pared by 5 bases and J by 4 bases, with 16 bases between. Germline V gene sequence: CDR1 MNHGY, CDR2 SVAAGI. The CDR3 nucleotides are TGTGCCAGCAGTCCCTCGGCGGAGATCGCAGATACGCAGTATTTT. It codes for CASSPSAEIADTQYF.

This clonotype was seen many times. CDR3 in amino acids: CAISESRLAGGGEQFF. The CDR3 DNA sequence: TGTGCCATCAGTGAGTCCCGACTAGCGGGAGGAGGGGAGCAGTTCTTC. The chain joins TRBV10-3 to TRBJ2-1; TRBD2 matches at 13 bases. Germline assignment: CDR1 ENHRY and CDR2 SYGVKD. This CDR3 comprises 16 residues. The junction had 6 bases not matched to a gene; V was cut back by 0 bases and J by 10 bases.

This clonotype has at least ten counts. The chain recombines TRBV20-1 with TRBJ1-2, with a tentative D call TRBD1 (6 bases). Germline V gene data show CDR1 as DFQATT and CDR2 as SNEGSKA (reference sequence). This CDR3 is 13 amino acids long. V was trimmed by 3 bases and J by 3 bases, leaving 11 bases between them. The CDR3 bases are TGCAGTGCTAGGTCAGGGGAGGACTATGGCTACACCTTC. Its protein product is CSARSGEDYGYTF.